This TCR beta chain was recorded in a study of T cells in Graves' hyperthyroidism and ophthalmopathy. The CDR3 sequence is 16 residues long. Trimming cost V 0 bases and J 3 bases, with 9 bases left between them. Germline-derived CDR1 and CDR2 are MRHNA and SNTAGT. The study, taken as a whole, reports: Among thyroid clonotypes expanded above 0.001, most also appeared in blood. Ophthalmopathy was identified by the model a median about 6 months ahead of onset.

Newly diagnosed hyperthyroidism, duration under 2 months, in patients aged 18 to 65. Uncontrolled infection, other autoimmune disease, pregnancy or lactation excluded patients. There were TCR beta CDR3 regions amplified from RNA transcripts. Initially, a first-round RT-PCR of the TCR CDR3 employed the HTBI primer set. TCRdb redid the calling of the multiplex PCR reads with MiXCR, one entry per CDR3 protein. In the table there are around 350,000 distinct CDR3 sequences, about 20% of which are singletons. There are many counts of this clonotype. The target antigen is unknown. The specimen was blood. The TCR sequence derives from a woman aged 18-29 years with Graves' hyperthyroidism. The chain recombines TRBV6-4 with TRBJ2-6; no clear D gene. CDR3 region: CASSDSPGFGANVLTF. CDR3 bases: TGTGCCAGCAGTGACTCTCCAGGCTTTGGGGCCAACGTCCTGACTTTC.